The clone carrying this TCR beta chain appeared a few times. The sample comes from a study of tumor-infiltrating lymphocytes in primary liver carcinoma. Taking about 18-31 mg of unsorted bulk tissue, the authors co-extracted RNA and DNA. Each participant had primary liver carcinoma, and surgical resection was the treatment. Priming with a constant-region primer yielded TCR beta cDNA from 450 to 550 ng total RNA. Researchers made the TCR beta libraries by running three nested multiplex PCR rounds with slightly modified ARM-PCR. TCRdb reprocessed the multiplex PCR reads via MiXCR and lists one record per CDR3 protein. The sample carries roughly 80,000 distinct CDR3 sequences, 65% to 80% recorded once. The receptor was isolated from a man aged 35 to 55 with primary liver carcinoma and hepatitis B virus infection. Sequencing input: liver tumor tissue from sampling region 1. Subset denoted: tumor region T1, superior pole.

The CDR3 DNA reads TGTGCCAGTAGTTCCCTGACAGGGGGAGCGGAGACCCAGTACTTC. Protein: CASSSLTGGAETQYF. The chain is built from TRBV19 and TRBJ2-5, with 9 bases lining up with TRBD1. With 5 bases clipped from V and 5 bases from J, the junction kept 9 bases outside the gene matches. The length of the CDR3 is 15 residues. CDR1 and CDR2 from the germline V gene are LNHDA and SQIVND (reference sequence).